This T cell receptor (beta chain) was recovered during a study of T cell repertoires in cytomegalovirus infection. This clonotype has more than one count but fewer than ten. Its target is not known. CDR3 length: 11 residues. Between the trimmed V and J ends, which lost 6 bases and 9 bases, there was a span of 9 bases. TCRdb reanalysed the reads using MiXCR and keeps one entry per CDR3 protein. The repertoire holds fewer than 850,000 distinct CDR3 sequences, with roughly 29% as singletons. Material: cultured CD8+ T cells from PBMCs, obtained from culture after CMV antigen stimulation. The V call is TRBV12-3 or TRBV12-4, the J call TRBJ2-1; unclear D gene. This sequence originates from a human donor in good health (CMV status not recorded). Some clones in this sample may be carry-over from other donors' samples. CDR3 sequence: CASSPMGEQFF. CDR3 nucleotides: TGTGCCAGCAGCCCGATGGGTGAGCAGTTCTTC.